This T cell receptor (beta chain) was observed in a study of glioma-infiltrating T cells. The iRepertoire nested amplicon-rescue multiplex PCR amplified TCR alpha and beta CDR3s from RNA. TCRdb itself ran the multiplex PCR reads through MiXCR, one entry per CDR3 protein. This sample yields about 130,000 distinct CDR3 sequences, of which roughly a quarter are seen a single time; about a quarter belongs to the top ten. The sample holds a few counts of this clonotype. The length of the CDR3 is 15 residues. V was pared by 4 bases and J by 6 bases, with 8 bases of the junction left unmatched. In germline, CDR1 is LGHDT, CDR2 YNNKEL (reference sequence).

The chain uses TRBV3-1 and TRBJ1-5, with 8 bases aligning to TRBD1. The specimen was glioma tissue, nonneoplastic brain tissue, or PBMCs (not recorded which). This receptor was taken from a human donor with low-grade glioma or glioblastoma, undergoing nonglioma brain surgery, or in good health (not recorded which). As DNA, the CDR3 is TGTGCCAGCAGCCTCGGACAGGGACAAGGTCAGCCCCAGCATTTT. Translated, it gives CASSLGQGQGQPQHF.